These T cell receptor beta chains were read from a single sample in a study of blood T cell repertoires in COVID-19. This table comes from immunoSEQ multiplex PCR, and its TCRdb copy is limited to in-frame clones, with some not included. The sample has hundreds of thousands of clones, over 75% seen once. Material for sequencing was peripheral blood. These TCRs come from a woman aged 40 to 55 who had recovered from COVID-19. CDR3s include the opening cysteine and the closing phenylalanine or tryptophan.

v_call: TRBV12-3/TRBV12-4
cdr3_aa: CASSLGLASEQYF

v_call: TRBV11-2
cdr3_aa: CASSLGGSRYNEQFF

v_call: TRBV6-4
cdr3_aa: CASSLEAGGGNEQFF

v_call: TRBV7-8
cdr3_aa: CASSLEWSRVYGYTF

v_call: TRBV24-1
cdr3_aa: CATSALIGGGVGNTDTQYF

v_call: TRBV5-5
cdr3_aa: CASSAGTISTDTQYF

v_call: TRBV15
cdr3_aa: CATSRGREGRYNEQFF

v_call: TRBV19
cdr3_aa: CASTTWGTGLSIGYTF

v_call: TRBV5-4
cdr3_aa: CASSLGQGSGEQFF

v_call: TRBV6-7
cdr3_aa: CASSGWDRGAYEQYF

v_call: TRBV7-3
cdr3_aa: CASSSRLAGTGELFF

v_call: TRBV11-3
cdr3_aa: CASSTGLAGPTGELFF

v_call: TRBV7-2
cdr3_aa: CASSLARTANYGYTF

v_call: TRBV11-3
cdr3_aa: CASSRDRGRFTEQYF

v_call: TRBV6-6
cdr3_aa: CASSYGAGPQHF

v_call: TRBV5-1
cdr3_aa: CASSLLAGELFF

v_call: TRBV19
cdr3_aa: CASNARDRGRLNSPLHF

v_call: TRBV12-3/TRBV12-4
cdr3_aa: CASSLGQGSGYTF

v_call: TRBV14
cdr3_aa: CASSRDRGYEQYF

v_call: TRBV4-3
cdr3_aa: CASSQEPAGYNEQFF

v_call: TRBV9
cdr3_aa: CASSVGPLGTDTEAFF

v_call: TRBV5-4
cdr3_aa: CASSSQGGDYGYTF

v_call: TRBV30
cdr3_aa: CAWSVLAPGYEQYF

v_call: TRBV6-1
cdr3_aa: CASSEEAGGGPTDTQYF

v_call: TRBV11-3
cdr3_aa: CASRRMSGSLNEQYF

v_call: TRBV28
cdr3_aa: CASSFAGGGNQPQHF